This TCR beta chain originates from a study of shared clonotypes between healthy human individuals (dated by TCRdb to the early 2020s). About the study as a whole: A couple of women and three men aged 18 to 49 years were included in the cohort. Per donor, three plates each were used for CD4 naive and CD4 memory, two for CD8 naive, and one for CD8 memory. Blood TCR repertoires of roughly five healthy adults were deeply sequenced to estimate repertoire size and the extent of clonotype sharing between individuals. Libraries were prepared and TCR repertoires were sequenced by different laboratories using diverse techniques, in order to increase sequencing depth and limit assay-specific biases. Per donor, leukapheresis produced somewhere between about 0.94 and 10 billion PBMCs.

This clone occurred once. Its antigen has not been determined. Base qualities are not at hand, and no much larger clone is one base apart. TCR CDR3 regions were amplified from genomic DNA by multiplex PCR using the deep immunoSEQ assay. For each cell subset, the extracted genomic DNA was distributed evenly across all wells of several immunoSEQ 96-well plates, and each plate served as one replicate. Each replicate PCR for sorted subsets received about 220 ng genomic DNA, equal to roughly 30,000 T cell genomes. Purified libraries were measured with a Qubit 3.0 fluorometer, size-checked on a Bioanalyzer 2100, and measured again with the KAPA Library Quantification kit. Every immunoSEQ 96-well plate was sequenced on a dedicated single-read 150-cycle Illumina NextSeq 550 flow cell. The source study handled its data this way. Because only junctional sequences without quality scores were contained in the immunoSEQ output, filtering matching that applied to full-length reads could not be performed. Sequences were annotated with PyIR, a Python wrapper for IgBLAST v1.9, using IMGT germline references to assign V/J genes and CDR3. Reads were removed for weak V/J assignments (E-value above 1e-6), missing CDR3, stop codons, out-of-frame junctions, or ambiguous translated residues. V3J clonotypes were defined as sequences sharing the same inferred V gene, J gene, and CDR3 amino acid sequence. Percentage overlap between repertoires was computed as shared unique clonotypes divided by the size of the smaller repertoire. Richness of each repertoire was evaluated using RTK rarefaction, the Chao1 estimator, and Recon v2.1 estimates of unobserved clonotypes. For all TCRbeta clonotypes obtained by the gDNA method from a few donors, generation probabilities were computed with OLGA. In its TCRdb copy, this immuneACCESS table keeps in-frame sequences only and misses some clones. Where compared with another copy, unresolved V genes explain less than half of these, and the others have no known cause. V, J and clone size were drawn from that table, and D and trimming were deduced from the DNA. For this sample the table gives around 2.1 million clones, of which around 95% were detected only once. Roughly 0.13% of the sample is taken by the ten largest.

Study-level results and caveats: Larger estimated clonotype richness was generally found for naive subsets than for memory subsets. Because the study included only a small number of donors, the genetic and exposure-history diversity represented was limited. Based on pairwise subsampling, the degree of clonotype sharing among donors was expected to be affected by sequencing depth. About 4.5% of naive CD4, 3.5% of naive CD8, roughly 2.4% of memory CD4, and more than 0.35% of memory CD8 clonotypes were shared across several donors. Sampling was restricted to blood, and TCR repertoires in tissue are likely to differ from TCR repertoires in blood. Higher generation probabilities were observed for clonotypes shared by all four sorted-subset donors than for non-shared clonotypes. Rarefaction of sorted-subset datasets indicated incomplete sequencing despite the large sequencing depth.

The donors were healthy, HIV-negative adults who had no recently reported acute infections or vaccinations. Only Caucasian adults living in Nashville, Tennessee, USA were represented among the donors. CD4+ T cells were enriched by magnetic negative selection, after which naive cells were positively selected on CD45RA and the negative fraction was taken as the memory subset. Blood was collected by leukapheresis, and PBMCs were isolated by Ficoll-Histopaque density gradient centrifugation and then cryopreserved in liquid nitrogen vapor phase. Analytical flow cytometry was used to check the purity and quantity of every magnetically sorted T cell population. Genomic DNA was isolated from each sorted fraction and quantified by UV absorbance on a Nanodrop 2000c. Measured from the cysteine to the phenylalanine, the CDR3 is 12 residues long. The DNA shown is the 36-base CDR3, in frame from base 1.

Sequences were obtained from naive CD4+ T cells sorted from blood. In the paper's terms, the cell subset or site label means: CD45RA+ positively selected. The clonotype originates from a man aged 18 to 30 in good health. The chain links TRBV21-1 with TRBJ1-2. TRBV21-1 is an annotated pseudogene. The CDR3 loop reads CAPRRGYEGYTF. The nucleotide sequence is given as TGTGCCCCAAGAAGAGGGTATGAGGGCTACACCTTC.